The 32 T cell receptor beta chains listed next were all sequenced from one sample in a study of cytomegalovirus exposure and HLA in healthy donors. The PCR used 60 Vbeta and 13 Jbeta primers. Sequencing used immunoSEQ multiplex PCR; TCRdb keeps in-frame clones, though not all of them. The sample lists 57,000 or so clones, about 81% occurring once. Sequences were obtained from PBMCs. These receptor sequences come from a man in his forties or fifties in good health and CMV-seropositive.

This chain connects TRBV10-1 to TRBJ2-1, with 9 bases identical to TRBD1. CDR3 size: 14 residues. Trimming removed 2 bases from V and 7 bases from J; junction bases left unmatched: 3. Per the germline V gene, CDR1 is WNHNN and CDR2 is SYGVQD (reference sequence). Here the CDR3 reads CASSELGTGNEQFF. DNA for the CDR3: TGCGCCAGCAGTGAGCTGGGGACAGGGAATGAGCAGTTCTTC.

With respect to this clone: The germline gene is not matched at one end of the junction; a read error may be the cause. The rearrangement joins TRBV30 to TRBJ1-6; D might be TRBD1 (5 bases). Germline V gene lookup returns CDR1 GTSNPN and CDR2 SVGIG (reference sequence). The CDR3 runs 17 residues. For the CDR3, the DNA is TGTGTCTGGAGTGTACGACAGTCGAGCTCCTATAATTCACCCCTCCACTTT. Translated, it gives CVWSVRQSSSYNSPLHF.

The chain links TRBV19 to TRBJ2-6; D is undetermined. V gave up 3 bases and J gave up 0 bases, with 9 bases separating them. In germline, CDR1 is LNHDA, CDR2 SQIVND (reference sequence). CDR3 length: 16 amino acids. The CDR3 region has the DNA TGTGCCAGTAGTATCCCCGCTATCTCTGGGGCCAACGTCCTGACTTTC. Translation gives CASSIPAISGANVLTF.

The CDR3 loop is CASSLLSGRGPFGANVLTF. CDR3 DNA sequence: TGTGCCAGCAGCTTGTTATCGGGTAGGGGGCCGTTTGGGGCCAACGTCCTGACTTTC. V gene TRBV5-8 combines with J gene TRBJ2-6; 7 bases align to TRBD1. The germline V gene has CDR1 SGHTS and CDR2 YDEGEE. V shed 1 base, J shed 3 bases, and the junction held 13 bases outside the gene matches. The length of the CDR3 is 19 residues.

The chain has TRBV4-3 and TRBJ2-2; 9 bases line up with TRBD1. The CDR3 runs 17 residues. With 5 bases clipped from V and 5 bases from J, the junction kept 12 bases outside the gene matches. The germline gives CDR1 LGHNA, CDR2 YSLEER. The CDR3 coding sequence is TGCGCCAGCAGCACCTCGACAGGGGGAGGGGTTACCGGGGAGCTGTTTTTT. Encoded protein: CASSTSTGGGVTGELFF.

This clone was counted once. The chain carries TRBV21-1 and TRBJ2-6; the table names TRBD2, a call not compared with the DNA. TRBV21-1 is a listed pseudogene. CDR3 length: 18 amino acids. The CDR3 is CASSRTHSRASGANVLTF. The CDR3 DNA is TGTGCCAGCAGCAGGACTCACTCCCGGGCCTCTGGGGCCAACGTCCTGACTTTC.

The chain uses TRBV10-3 and TRBJ2-7; D is unresolved. Germline values: CDR1 ENHRY, CDR2 SYGVKD. The V end lost 1 base, the J end lost 6 bases, and 7 bases lay between the germline ends. The CDR3 length is 12 residues. The chain's CDR3 is CAISELQSEQYF. CDR3 in DNA: TGTGCCATCAGTGAGTTACAAAGCGAGCAGTACTTC.

This sequence joins TRBV7-9 and TRBJ2-6, with a possible D match to TRBD1 (5 bases). This CDR3 has 18 residues. V lost 2 bases to trimming and J lost 3 bases, with 17 bases between them. From germline, CDR1 is SEHNR and CDR2 FQNEAQ (reference sequence). CDR3 coding DNA: TGTGCCAGCAGCTTATACCAGGGCGGAGCGCATGGGGCCAACGTCCTGACTTTC. Protein sequence: CASSLYQGGAHGANVLTF.

This chain links TRBV18 with TRBJ2-7; no reliable D call. Trimming took off 2 bases at V and 3 bases at J, with 11 bases between the two ends. This CDR3 region has 14 residues. From germline, CDR1 is KGHSH and CDR2 LQKENI. CDR3 protein: CASSPTLQIYEQYF. The CDR3 region has the DNA TGTGCCAGCTCACCAACGCTGCAGATCTACGAGCAGTACTTC.

The V call is TRBV5-1, the J call TRBJ1-5, with a possible D match to TRBD1 (6 bases). The germline CDR1 and CDR2 sequences are SGHRS and YFSETQ. Trimming left V 4 bases short and J 6 bases short, with 14 bases between. The CDR3 extends over 14 amino acids. Here the CDR3 DNA reads TGCGCCAGCAGCACGGGGACACCGGGTCAGCCCCAGCATTTT. Translated: CASSTGTPGQPQHF. Supplemented by reference TRBV5-1 and TRBJ1-5, the full variable domain reads KAGVTQTPRYLIKTRGQQVTLSCSPISGHRSVSWYQQTPGQGLQFLFEYFSETQRNKGNFPGRFSGRQFSNSRSEMNVSTLELGDSALYLCASSTGTPGQPQHFGDGTRLSIL.

This chain links TRBV16 with TRBJ2-7; TRBD1 matches 8 bases. Germline V gives CDR1 KGHSY, CDR2 FQNENV. The V gene end was trimmed by 2 bases and the J gene end by 6 bases; junction bases not matched to a gene: 3. The CDR3 extends over 13 amino acids. This chain's CDR3 is CASSQDRGVEQYF. Here the CDR3 DNA reads TGTGCCAGCAGCCAAGACAGGGGCGTCGAGCAGTACTTC.

The chain recombines TRBV29-1 with TRBJ1-1; possibly TRBD1 for D (5 bases). The V gene's germline CDR1 is SQVTM and CDR2 ANQGSEA. The CDR3 has 11 residues. Trimming took off 8 bases at V and 7 bases at J, with 14 bases between the two ends. The CDR3: CSIGRVSEAFF. CDR3 DNA sequence: TGCAGCATTGGCAGGGTGAGTGAAGCTTTCTTT.

The chain has TRBV11-2 and TRBJ2-5; 8 bases are a match to TRBD2. The CDR3 contains 15 residues. Germline V gene data show CDR1 as SGHAT and CDR2 as FQNNGV. The ends lost 4 bases at V and 4 bases at J; junction bases unmatched: 8. The CDR3 nucleotides read TGTGCCAGCAGCTCACTCCGGGGGGGCCTAGAGACCCAGTACTTC. This encodes CASSSLRGGLETQYF.

The rearrangement joins TRBV5-1 to TRBJ2-1, with TRBD2 matching 10 bases. The junction had 12 bases not matched to a gene; V was cut back by 4 bases and J by 8 bases. The CDR3 loop spans 16 amino acids. Germline V gene sequence: CDR1 SGHRS, CDR2 YFSETQ. Written as DNA, the CDR3 is TGCGCCAGCAGCATGACGCCGGGACTAGCGTTGGATGAGCAGTTCTTC. Its protein is CASSMTPGLALDEQFF.

This clone has only a few counts. The CDR3 loop reads CASSFEGRQPQHF. The CDR3 coding sequence is TGCGCCAGCAGCTTTGAGGGTCGGCAGCCCCAGCATTTT. The chain joins TRBV5-1 to TRBJ1-5; D ambiguous. V lost 2 bases, J lost 7 bases, and 10 bases lay in between. The length of the CDR3 is 13 residues. The germline V gene encodes CDR1 SGHRS and CDR2 YFSETQ.

The chain links TRBV6-5 to TRBJ1-6; 8 bases fit TRBD1. V shed 4 bases, J shed 6 bases, and the junction held 5 bases outside the gene matches. The CDR3 length is 15 residues. From germline, CDR1 is MNHEY and CDR2 SVGAGI. CDR3 coding DNA: TGTGCCAGCAGTTTTGACAGGGGTGGTAATTCACCCCTCCACTTT. Protein product: CASSFDRGGNSPLHF.

The V call is TRBV7-3, the J call TRBJ2-1; 9 bases align to TRBD1. After removal of 5 bases from V and 7 bases from J, the junction contained 3 bases not matched to a gene. The CDR3 runs to 13 residues. CDR1 is SGHTA and CDR2 is FQGTGA in the germline V gene. The CDR3 spells CASSRDRENEQFF. CDR3 nucleotide sequence: TGTGCCAGCAGCCGGGACAGGGAGAATGAGCAGTTCTTC.

The rearrangement links TRBV18 to TRBJ1-6; possible D gene TRBD1, 5 bases. Germline V gene lookup returns CDR1 KGHSH and CDR2 LQKENI. The CDR3 extends over 13 amino acids. Trimming pared 3 bases from V and 8 bases from J, leaving 8 bases between. The CDR3 sequence: CASSPGTDSPLHF. In DNA form, the CDR3 reads TGTGCCAGCTCACCCGGGACTGATTCACCCCTCCACTTT.

The rearrangement uses TRBV7-3 and TRBJ2-1; 8 bases map to TRBD2. This CDR3 has 14 residues. V shed 4 bases and J 3 bases; nucleotides not matched to a gene: 2. The V gene's germline CDR1 is SGHTA and CDR2 FQGTGA. CDR3 region: CASSYGGGYNEQFF. Here the CDR3 DNA reads TGTGCCAGCAGCTACGGGGGGGGCTACAATGAGCAGTTCTTC.

The J gene is TRBJ2-5, the V gene TRBV5-6, with D perhaps matching TRBD1 (5 bases). This CDR3 spans 15 amino acids. Per germline, CDR1 SGHDT and CDR2 YYEEEE. V lost 6 bases and J lost 1, with 16 bases in between. The CDR3 is CASTLRGYPQETQYF. In DNA form, the CDR3 reads TGTGCCAGCACCTTAAGGGGCTACCCCCAAGAGACCCAGTACTTC.

V and J are TRBV11-2 and TRBJ1-1, with D uncertain. V was trimmed by 1 base and J by 3 bases, leaving 9 bases between them. Germline V gene sequence: CDR1 SGHAT, CDR2 FQNNGV. The CDR3 contains 14 residues. CDR3 region: CASSLAGSDTEAFF. The CDR3 coding sequence is TGTGCCAGCAGCTTAGCAGGTTCGGACACTGAAGCTTTCTTT.

The chain carries TRBV10-3 and TRBJ2-1; D might be TRBD2 (5 bases). This CDR3 contains 13 residues. The V gene's germline CDR1 is ENHRY and CDR2 SYGVKD. V was trimmed by 7 bases and J by 7 bases, leaving 14 bases between them. CDR3 DNA: TGTGCCATCACAAAGGGAGTAGAGAATGAGCAGTTCTTC. Translating gives CAITKGVENEQFF.

This chain connects TRBV6-6 to TRBJ2-7; 8 nucleotides match TRBD2. V was pared by 2 bases and J by 7 bases, with 7 bases of the junction left unmatched. CDR3 length equals 14 residues. Germline loops: CDR1 MNHNY, CDR2 SVGAGI (reference sequence). CDR3 in amino acids: CASSYTAGAREQYF. The DNA of the CDR3 is TGTGCCAGCAGTTACACAGCGGGAGCTCGAGAGCAGTACTTC.

This chain links TRBV27 with TRBJ2-7; D may be TRBD2 (7 bases). In germline, CDR1 is MNHEY, CDR2 SMNVEV (reference sequence). The ends were cut back, 1 base at V and 7 bases at J, with 17 bases in the middle. The CDR3 is made up of 15 amino acids. The DNA for the CDR3 is TGTGCCAGCAGTTTATACCCTAGCGGAAGGGGGGAGCAGTACTTC. This encodes CASSLYPSGRGEQYF.

Only a few counts were recorded for this clone. The chain employs TRBV6-4 and TRBJ2-7; the match to TRBD2 covers 9 bases. CDR3 size: 18 residues. Trimming at V came to 0 bases and at J to 3 bases, leaving 12 bases not matched to a gene. CDR1 is MRHNA, CDR2 SNTAGT, per germline. CDR3 DNA sequence: TGTGCCAGCAGTGACTCATCCAGCGGGAGGTCCGAGGGCTACGAGCAGTACTTC. It yields the protein CASSDSSSGRSEGYEQYF.

Worth noting for this clone: The junction departs from germline at one end; a sequencing error may be responsible. V usage is TRBV7-8 and J usage is TRBJ2-3; 9 bases are shared with TRBD2. The CDR3 is made up of 15 amino acids. Germline loops: CDR1 SGHVS, CDR2 FQNEAQ. The CDR3 reads CASSPLAGPADTQYF. CDR3 in DNA: TGTGCTAGCAGTCCCCTAGCGGGGCCTGCCGATACGCAGTATTTT.

This rearrangement joins TRBV7-9 to TRBJ2-1; 10 bases align to TRBD2. This CDR3 comprises 14 residues. V lost 5 bases, J lost 7 bases, and 5 bases stayed unmatched. In germline, CDR1 is SEHNR, CDR2 FQNEAQ (reference sequence). The CDR3 DNA reads TGTGCCAGCAGCCTAACGGGACTAGCGAATGAGCAGTTCTTC. Protein product: CASSLTGLANEQFF.

The gene calls are TRBV2 and TRBJ2-7; the match to TRBD1 covers 8 bases. CDR3 size: 13 residues. J lost 4 bases, V lost 7 bases, and 6 bases had no gene match. Germline V lookup: CDR1 SNHLY, CDR2 FYNNEI. CDR3 region: CASTQDRVYEQYF. CDR3 nucleotide sequence: TGTGCCAGCACCCAGGACAGGGTGTACGAGCAGTACTTC.

This chain links TRBV6-5 with TRBJ2-7; no clear D gene. The CDR3 length is 14 residues. The ends were cut back, 0 bases at V and 2 bases at J, with 8 bases in the middle. In germline, CDR1 is MNHEY, CDR2 SVGAGI. As DNA, the CDR3 is TGTGCCAGCAGTTACTCGTTTGGCACCTACGAGCAGTACTTC. Translating it yields CASSYSFGTYEQYF.

The chain carries TRBV7-2 and TRBJ2-3; D is possibly TRBD1 (6 bases). The CDR3 runs 15 residues. Germline V gene sequence: CDR1 SGHTA, CDR2 FQGNSA. Between the trimmed V and J ends, which lost 3 bases and 2 bases, there was a span of 12 bases. This CDR3 is CASSFRGQYTDTQYF. The CDR3 DNA reads TGTGCCAGCAGCTTTCGTGGACAGTACACAGATACGCAGTATTTT.

The gene calls are TRBV9 and TRBJ2-2; perhaps TRBD2 as D (7 bases). The V gene's germline CDR1 is SGDLS and CDR2 YYNGEE. This CDR3 has 15 residues. Trimming removed 2 bases from V and 2 bases from J, with 10 bases in between. The CDR3 here is CASSVTGGNTGELFF. In DNA form, the CDR3 reads TGTGCCAGCAGCGTGACGGGGGGCAACACCGGGGAGCTGTTTTTT.

The chain links TRBV2 to TRBJ2-7; 12 bases align to TRBD2. The V gene end was trimmed by 3 bases and the J gene end by 5 bases; junction bases not matched to a gene: 5. This CDR3 contains 15 residues. Germline lookup yields CDR1 SNHLY and CDR2 FYNNEI. CDR3 in DNA: TGTGCCAGCAGTGATGAGACTAGCGGGAGTCACGAGCAGTACTTC. This codes for CASSDETSGSHEQYF.